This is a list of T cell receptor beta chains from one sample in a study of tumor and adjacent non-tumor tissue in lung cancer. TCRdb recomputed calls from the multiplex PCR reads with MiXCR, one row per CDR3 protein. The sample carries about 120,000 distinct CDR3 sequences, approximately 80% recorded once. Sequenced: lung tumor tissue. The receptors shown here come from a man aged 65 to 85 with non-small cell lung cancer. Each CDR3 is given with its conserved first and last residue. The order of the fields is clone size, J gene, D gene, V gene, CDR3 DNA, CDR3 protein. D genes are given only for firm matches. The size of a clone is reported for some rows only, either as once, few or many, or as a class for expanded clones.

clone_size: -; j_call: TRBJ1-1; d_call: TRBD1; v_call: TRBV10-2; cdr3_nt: TGCGCCAGCAGGGACAGGGGCGCTGAGGTCTTCTTT; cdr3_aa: CASRDRGAEVFF
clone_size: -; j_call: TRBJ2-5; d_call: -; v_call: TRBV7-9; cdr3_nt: TGTGCCAGCAGCTTATCCCCCCAATATCAAGATACCCAGTACTTC; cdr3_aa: CASSLSPQYQDTQYF
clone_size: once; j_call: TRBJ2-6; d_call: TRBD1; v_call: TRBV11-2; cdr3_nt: TGTGCCAGCAGCCCCGGGACAGGGGATTCTTGTGGGGCCAATGTCCTGACTTTC; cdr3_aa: CASSPGTGDSCGANVLTF
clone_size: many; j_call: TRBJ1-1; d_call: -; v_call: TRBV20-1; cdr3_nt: TGCAGTGCTAGAGAGGGGCCCACTGAAGCTTTCTTT; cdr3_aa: CSAREGPTEAFF
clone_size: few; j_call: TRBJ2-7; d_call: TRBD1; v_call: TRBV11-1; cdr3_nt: TGTGCCAGCAGCACCGCGGGACAGGGGCGTTACGAGCAGTACTTC; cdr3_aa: CASSTAGQGRYEQYF
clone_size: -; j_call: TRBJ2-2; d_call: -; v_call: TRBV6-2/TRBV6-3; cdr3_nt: TGTGCCAGCAGTCCCGGGACAAGGGACACCGGGGGGCTGTTTTTT; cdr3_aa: CASSPGTRDTGGLFF
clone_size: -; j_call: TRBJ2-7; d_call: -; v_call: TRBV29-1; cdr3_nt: TGCAGCGTTGCCATCACCTCCTACGAGCAGTACTTC; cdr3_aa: CSVAITSYEQYF
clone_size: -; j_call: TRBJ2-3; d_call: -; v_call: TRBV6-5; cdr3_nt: TGTGCCAGCAGTTATTCACAAGAAGATACGCAATATTTT; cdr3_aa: CASSYSQEDTQYF
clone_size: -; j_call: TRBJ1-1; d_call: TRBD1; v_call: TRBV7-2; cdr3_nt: TGTGCCAGCAGCTGGACAGGCACTGAAACTTTCTTT; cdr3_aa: CASSWTGTETFF
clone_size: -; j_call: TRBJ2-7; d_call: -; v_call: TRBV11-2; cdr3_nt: TGTGCCAGCAGCCCCCGCGCCGGGACACGAACCTACGAGCAATACTTC; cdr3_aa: CASSPRAGTRTYEQYF
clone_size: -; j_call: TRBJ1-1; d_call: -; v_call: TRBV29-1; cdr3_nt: TGCAGCATCTTCGCACAGGGAACTAAAACCGAAGCTTTCTTT; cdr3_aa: CSIFAQGTKTEAFF
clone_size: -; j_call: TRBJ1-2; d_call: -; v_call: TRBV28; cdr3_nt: TGTGATAGCAGTTTAGGGTGGACAGTTTTAGGGGGCTACACCTTC; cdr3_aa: CDSSLGWTVLGGYTF
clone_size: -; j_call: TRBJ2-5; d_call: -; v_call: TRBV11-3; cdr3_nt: TGTGCCAGCAGCTTATGGATTACTCTGGACGAGATCCAGTACTTC; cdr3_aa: CASSLWITLDEIQYF
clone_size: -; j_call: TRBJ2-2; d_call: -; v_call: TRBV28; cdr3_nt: TGTGCCAGCACTTTAATGGGCTCGAACACCGCGGAGCTGTTTTTT; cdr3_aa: CASTLMGSNTAELFF
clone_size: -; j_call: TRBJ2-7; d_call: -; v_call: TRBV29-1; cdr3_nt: TGCAACGGGGACCCCGGGCCCTACAAGCAGTACTTC; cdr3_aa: CNGDPGPYKQYF
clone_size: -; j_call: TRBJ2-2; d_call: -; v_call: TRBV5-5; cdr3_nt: TGTACCAGCAGCTTGGATGCAGGGCTCGGGGAGCTGTTTTTT; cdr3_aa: CTSSLDAGLGELFF
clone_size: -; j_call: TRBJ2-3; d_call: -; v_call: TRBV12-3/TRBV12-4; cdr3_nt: TGTGCCGTCAGGAGTGGTGGGGGCACAGATACGCAGTATTTT; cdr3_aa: CAVRSGGGTDTQYF
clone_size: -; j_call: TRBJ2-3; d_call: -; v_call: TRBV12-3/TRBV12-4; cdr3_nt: TGTGCCAGCAGTTTTGCCAAGGGTATCACAAACACGCAGTATTTT; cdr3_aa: CASSFAKGITNTQYF
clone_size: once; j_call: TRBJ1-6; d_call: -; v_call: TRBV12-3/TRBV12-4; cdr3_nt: TGTGCTAGCAGTCGGACAGTCCATAATTCACCGCTCCACTTT; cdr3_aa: CASSRTVHNSPLHF
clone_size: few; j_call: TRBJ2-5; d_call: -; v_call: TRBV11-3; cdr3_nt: TGTGCCAACAACTTAGGGATTAGTCTGGACGAGACCCTGTACTTC; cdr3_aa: CANNLGISLDETLYF
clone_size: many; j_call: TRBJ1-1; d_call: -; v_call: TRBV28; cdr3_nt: TGTGCCAGCAATTCGGAGGCCACTGAAGCTTTCTTT; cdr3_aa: CASNSEATEAFF
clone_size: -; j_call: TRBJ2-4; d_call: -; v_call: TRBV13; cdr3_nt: TGTGCCAGCCGCCCCCGGGAGCTAGCCAAAAACATTCAGTACTTC; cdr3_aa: CASRPRELAKNIQYF
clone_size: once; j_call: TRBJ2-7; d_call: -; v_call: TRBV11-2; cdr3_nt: TGTCCAAGCAGCCCCCCCGCCTGGACACCAACCTACGAGCAGTACTTC; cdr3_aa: CPSSPPAWTPTYEQYF
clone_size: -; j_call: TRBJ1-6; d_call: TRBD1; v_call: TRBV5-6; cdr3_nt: TGTGCCAGCAGCTCGGCTGGGGGACAGAATAATTCACCCCTTCACTTT; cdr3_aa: CASSSAGGQNNSPLHF
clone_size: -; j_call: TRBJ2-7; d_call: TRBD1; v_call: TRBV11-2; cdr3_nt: TGTGCCAGTAGCCTAGGACAGGTCTTATATGAGCACTACTTC; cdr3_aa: CASSLGQVLYEHYF
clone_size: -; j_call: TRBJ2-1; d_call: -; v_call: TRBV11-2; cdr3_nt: TGTGCCACTAGCATACAGGGACAACCGTACAATGAGCAGTTTTTC; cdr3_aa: CATSIQGQPYNEQFF
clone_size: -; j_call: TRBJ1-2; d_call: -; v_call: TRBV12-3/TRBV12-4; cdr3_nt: TGTGCCAGCAGTTTATTCACAAGGTTTGGCTATGGCTACATCTTC; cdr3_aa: CASSLFTRFGYGYIF
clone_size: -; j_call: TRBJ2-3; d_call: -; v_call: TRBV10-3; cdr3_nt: TGTGCCATCAGTGTAGGTGACACAGATATGCAGTATTTT; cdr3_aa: CAISVGDTDMQYF
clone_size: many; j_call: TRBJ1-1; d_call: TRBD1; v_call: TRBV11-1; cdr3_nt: TGTGCCAGCAGCTTAGGGACAGGGGTCGTCAACACTGAAGCTTTCTTT; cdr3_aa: CASSLGTGVVNTEAFF
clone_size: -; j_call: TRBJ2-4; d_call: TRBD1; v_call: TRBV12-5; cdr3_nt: TGTGCTAGTGGTCAGGACAGGGTGTTACGAGCCAAAAACATTCAGTACTTC; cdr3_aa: CASGQDRVLRAKNIQYF
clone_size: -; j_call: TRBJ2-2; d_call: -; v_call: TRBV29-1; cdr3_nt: TGCAGCGGCCTCGAATGGGGCACCCGAGAGCTGTTTTTT; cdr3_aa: CSGLEWGTRELFF
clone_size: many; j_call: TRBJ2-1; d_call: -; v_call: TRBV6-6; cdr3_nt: TGTGCCAGCAGGGGATACAATGAGCAGTTCTTC; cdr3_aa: CASRGYNEQFF
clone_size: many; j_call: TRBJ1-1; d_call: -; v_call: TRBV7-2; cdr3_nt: TGTGCCAGCAGCTACACGTCGGGCTCCGGGGGGACTGAAGCTTTCTTT; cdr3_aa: CASSYTSGSGGTEAFF
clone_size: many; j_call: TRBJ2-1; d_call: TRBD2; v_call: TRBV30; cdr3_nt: TGTGCCTGGAGTACCCGGGTGATAGCGGGAACCTACAATGAGCAGTTCTTC; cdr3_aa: CAWSTRVIAGTYNEQFF
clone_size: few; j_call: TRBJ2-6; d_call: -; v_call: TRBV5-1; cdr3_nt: TGCGCCAGTAGCTTCTCCGCGGTAGGAGCTGGGGCCAACGTCCTGACTTTC; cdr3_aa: CASSFSAVGAGANVLTF
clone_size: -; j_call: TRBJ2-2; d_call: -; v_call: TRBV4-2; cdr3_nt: TGTACCAGCGGCCAAGATCCAACCAGGGAGCTGTTTTTT; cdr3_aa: CTSGQDPTRELFF
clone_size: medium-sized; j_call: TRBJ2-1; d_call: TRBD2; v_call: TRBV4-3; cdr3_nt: TGCGCCAGCAGCCCCCTTCTAGCGGGAGGGCAGGAGCAGTTCTTC; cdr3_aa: CASSPLLAGGQEQFF